These 5 T cell receptor beta chains were all obtained from the same sample, sequenced in a study of T cells after yellow fever vaccination. TCRdb redid the calling of the 5' RACE reads with MiXCR, one entry per CDR3 protein. The table has just under 600,000 distinct CDR3 sequences, approximately 13% seen once. The material sequenced was PBMCs, taken on the day of the yellow fever booster vaccination. These TCRs come from a man aged 25 to 40 who received the YFV17D yellow fever vaccine.

This clonotype was recorded many times. The genes are TRBV5-1 and TRBJ1-6, with 8 bases lining up with TRBD1. The junction had 6 bases not matched to a gene; V was cut back by 0 bases and J by 7 bases. This CDR3 has 16 residues. Germline V CDR1 and CDR2: SGHRS, YFSETQ. The CDR3 is CASSLDPGGSNSPLHF. Here the CDR3 DNA reads TGCGCCAGCAGCTTGGATCCAGGGGGCAGCAATTCACCCCTCCACTTT.

This chain joins TRBV11-2 and TRBJ2-1; the D gene is possibly TRBD2 (5 bases). The CDR3 runs 17 residues. Trimming removed 1 base from V and 6 bases from J, with 19 bases in between. CDR1 and CDR2 (germline): SGHAT, FQNNGV. In nucleotides, the CDR3 is TGTGCCAGCAGCTTAGTTCGGGGTCGCCAGCTTGGCAATGAGCAGTTCTTC. Protein sequence: CASSLVRGRQLGNEQFF.

This clonotype showed up just a few times. This chain links TRBV18 with TRBJ2-1, with D perhaps TRBD1 (6 bases). V was trimmed by 7 bases and J by 2 bases, leaving 15 bases between them. Germline CDR1 reads KGHSH; CDR2 reads LQKENI. This CDR3 spans 15 amino acids. The CDR3 reads CASLKGENTYNEQFF. The DNA of the CDR3 is TGTGCCAGCTTAAAGGGGGAGAACACCTACAATGAGCAGTTCTTC.

The chain uses TRBV29-1 and TRBJ1-1, with 8 bases that match TRBD1. The CDR3 sequence is 13 residues long. V gave up 7 bases and J gave up 2 bases; unmatched junction bases: 6. Germline lookup yields CDR1 SQVTM and CDR2 ANQGSEA. The CDR3 protein is CSALTGVNTEAFF. Here the CDR3 DNA reads TGCAGCGCCCTGACAGGGGTAAACACTGAAGCTTTCTTT.

A few counts support this clonotype. The genes are TRBV4-2 and TRBJ2-7; a possible D gene is TRBD2 (5 bases). Germline assignment: CDR1 LGHNA and CDR2 YNFKEQ. V was cut by 5 bases and J by 0 bases, with 17 bases left in between. The CDR3 extends over 16 amino acids. The CDR3 region is CASSTEGGFSSYEQYF. CDR3 DNA: TGTGCCAGCAGCACAGAGGGCGGTTTTAGCTCCTACGAGCAGTACTTC.